What follows are 10 T cell receptor beta chains derived from one specimen sequenced in a study of T cells after posttransplantation cyclophosphamide. Cells defined as naive were viable CD3+CD4+ or CD3+CD8+ and CCR7+CD45RA+CD45RO-CD95-CD27+CD28+. Repertoires were generated with immunoSEQ multiplex PCR, while TCRdb's copy carries only in-frame clones and drops some. The sample shows about 22,000 clones, over 95% of them seen only once. The sequenced sample was naive CD4+ T cells sorted from PBMCs. These receptors were collected from a man aged 45-60 years in good health, CMV-negative, and a related stem cell transplant donor.

The CDR3 DNA reads as TGTGCCAGCACCGCGCGGGGGATTTCCTACAATGAGCAGTTCTTC. It codes for CASTARGISYNEQFF. This rearrangement joins TRBV5-6 to TRBJ2-1; 7 positions match TRBD2. Germline V gene data show CDR1 as SGHDT and CDR2 as YYEEEE. This CDR3 has 15 residues. The J segment lost 1 base and the V segment lost 6 bases, leaving 7 bases of the junction unmatched.

The V and J genes are TRBV6-1 and TRBJ2-7; possibly TRBD2 for D (5 bases). This CDR3 region has 15 residues. V lost 6 bases and J 2 bases, leaving 17 bases between the germline ends. Germline assignment: CDR1 MNHNS and CDR2 SASEGT. CDR3 nucleotides: TGTGCCAGCAGCGCGGGCGGGTTGGGGACCTACGAGCAGTACTTC. It translates to CASSAGGLGTYEQYF.

The chain links TRBV19 to TRBJ2-7; a weak D match, TRBD2 (6 bases). With 10 bases removed from V and 4 bases from J, the gap between germline ends came to 14 bases. This CDR3 is built from 12 residues. In germline, CDR1 is LNHDA, CDR2 SQIVND (reference sequence). CDR3 in DNA: TGTGCCACGGGGACTGGGATGTACGAGCAGTACTTC. Amino acid sequence: CATGTGMYEQYF.

The rearrangement uses TRBV7-2 and TRBJ2-5, with TRBD2 matching over 9 bases. The J segment lost 4 bases and the V segment lost 1 base, leaving 13 bases of the junction unmatched. CDR3 length equals 18 residues. In germline, CDR1 is SGHTA, CDR2 FQGNSA. In DNA, the CDR3 is TGTGCCAGCAGCTTAGAATCGAGCGGGGGGCCGGCAGCAGAGACCCAGTACTTC. As protein: CASSLESSGGPAAETQYF.

The chain combines TRBV7-9 with TRBJ1-1; D perhaps matches TRBD1 (6 bases). The CDR3 sequence is 13 residues long. CDR1 is SEHNR and CDR2 is FQNEAQ in the germline V gene (reference sequence). Between the trimmed V and J ends, which lost 5 bases and 1 base, there was a span of 8 bases. CDR3 bases: TGTGCCAGCAGCAAGACAGGGAACACTGAAGCTTTCTTT. It codes for CASSKTGNTEAFF.

V is TRBV13 and J is TRBJ2-3; unclear D gene. Trimming took off 3 bases at V and 2 bases at J, with 9 bases between the two ends. CDR1 is PRHDT, CDR2 FYEKMQ, per germline (reference sequence). The CDR3 has 14 residues. CDR3 amino acids: CASSLWAHTDTQYF. The DNA for the CDR3 is TGTGCCAGCAGCTTGTGGGCGCACACAGATACGCAGTATTTT.

V usage is TRBV5-5 and J usage is TRBJ2-3; 12 nucleotides agree with TRBD2. This CDR3 is 16 amino acids long. The trim removed 4 bases at V and 4 bases at J, leaving 7 bases unmatched. Germline CDR1 is SGHKS and CDR2 is YYEKEE (reference sequence). CDR3 region: CASSPGTSGFSDTQYF. Here the CDR3 DNA reads TGTGCCAGCAGCCCAGGGACTAGCGGGTTTTCAGATACGCAGTATTTT.

The chain uses TRBV27 and TRBJ2-3; D gene unclear. The germline gives CDR1 MNHEY, CDR2 SMNVEV (reference sequence). V gave up 8 bases and J gave up 0 bases, with 12 bases separating them. This CDR3 is 14 amino acids long. CDR3 coding DNA: TGTGCCAGCGGCCTCCAGACTAGCACAGATACGCAGTATTTT. Protein sequence: CASGLQTSTDTQYF.

The chain combines TRBV6-5 with TRBJ1-2; 10 bases match TRBD1. CDR1 MNHEY and CDR2 SVGAGI come from the germline V gene. V was clipped by 3 bases and J by 7 bases; unmatched bases: 8. CDR3 size: 15 residues. The CDR3 coding sequence is TGTGCCAGCAGTTATTCCGACAGGGGGCTTGGTGGCTACACCTTC. Amino acids: CASSYSDRGLGGYTF.

The rearrangement links TRBV6-5 to TRBJ2-1; 7 bases are a match to TRBD2. The CDR3 is 14 residues long. The V segment lost 9 bases and the J segment 3 bases; nucleotides outside the gene matches: 8. The germline CDR1 and CDR2 sequences are MNHEY and SVGAGI. CDR3 region: CASKTSLNYNEQFF. The CDR3 DNA reads TGTGCCAGTAAGACTAGCCTAAACTACAATGAGCAGTTCTTC.